Below, 9 T cell receptor beta chains from the same sample are listed, as sequenced in a study of CD8 T cells in ankylosing spondylitis. Regarding the study as a whole: Characteristic, it appeared, of ankylosing spondylitis blood was a TCR beta motif of seven or eight highly homologous variants.

TCRdb processed the 5' RACE reads anew with MiXCR; each CDR3 protein has one entry. The sample lists over 400,000 distinct CDR3 sequences; 25% to 30% were seen once. These receptors' antigens are unknown. The sample consisted of blood, either unsorted or a sorted T cell fraction (not recorded which). Receptors were obtained from a male donor with ankylosing spondylitis.

This clonotype was seen many times. V is TRBV5-6 and J is TRBJ2-4; TRBD2 agrees at 14 bases. V trimming: 6 bases; J trimming: 14 bases; junction bases outside the gene matches: 13. This CDR3 is 15 amino acids long. CDR1 is SGHDT, CDR2 YYEEEE, per germline. This chain's CDR3 is CASTHRGLAGEVKYF. In DNA, the CDR3 is TGTGCCAGCACCCACCGGGGACTAGCGGGAGAAGTAAAGTACTTC.

The chain combines TRBV29-1 with TRBJ2-3; TRBD2 matches at 10 bases. With 7 bases clipped from V and 6 bases from J, the junction kept 1 base outside the gene matches. CDR1 SQVTM and CDR2 ANQGSEA come from the germline V gene. The CDR3 consists of 11 residues. The DNA for the CDR3 is TGCAGCGGGGGACTAGCGGATACGCAGTATTTT. This codes for CSGGLADTQYF.

The rearrangement links TRBV7-9 to TRBJ2-1, with D possibly called TRBD1 or TRBD2 (5 bases each). The V gene's germline CDR1 is SEHNR and CDR2 FQNEAQ (reference sequence). The V gene lost 5 bases and the J gene lost 9 bases, with 20 bases spanning the gap. The CDR3 totals 15 residues. Here the CDR3 reads CASSDGTGVRSEQFF. The CDR3 DNA reads TGTGCCAGCAGCGATGGGACCGGAGTAAGGAGTGAGCAGTTCTTC.

This clonotype showed up just a few times. V usage is TRBV5-6 and J usage is TRBJ2-2; a possible D gene is TRBD1 (6 bases). V lost 4 bases to trimming and J lost 1 base, with 11 bases between them. There are 15 residues in the CDR3. Germline assignment: CDR1 SGHDT and CDR2 YYEEEE. CDR3 in amino acids: CASSPGQRNTGELFF. The DNA of the CDR3 is TGTGCCAGCAGCCCCGGACAGAGGAACACCGGGGAGCTGTTTTTT. Full variable domain (missing parts from reference TRBV5-6 and TRBJ2-2): DAGVTQSPTHLIKTRGQQVTLRCSPKSGHDTVSWYQQALGQGPQFIFQYYEEEERQRGNFPDRFSGHQFPNYSSELNVNALLLGDSALYLCASSPGQRNTGELFFGEGSRLTVL.

This clonotype came up many times. CDR3 region: CASSYGTGDTGELFF. CDR3 sequence (DNA): TGCGCCAGCAGCTACGGGACGGGAGACACCGGGGAGCTGTTTTTT. V is TRBV5-1 and J is TRBJ2-2, with D possibly matching TRBD2 (6 bases). Germline V gene lookup returns CDR1 SGHRS and CDR2 YFSETQ. The V gene lost 3 bases and the J gene lost 3 bases, with 12 bases spanning the gap. The CDR3 runs 15 residues.

This clonotype was detected a few times. The CDR3 spells CASSEASSYEQYF. CDR3 DNA: TGTGCCAGCAGTGAAGCATCGAGCTACGAGCAGTACTTC. This chain connects TRBV2 to TRBJ2-7; no firm D call. The germline gives CDR1 SNHLY, CDR2 FYNNEI. The CDR3 is made up of 13 amino acids. Trimming removed 0 bases from V and 3 bases from J, with 6 bases in between.

The sample holds a few counts of this clonotype. The J gene is TRBJ2-7, the V gene TRBV7-8, with D possibly called TRBD1 or TRBD2 (5 bases each). This CDR3 is 19 amino acids long. Germline CDR1 and CDR2: SGHVS and FQNEAQ. Trimming stripped 0 bases from V and 4 bases from J, with 25 bases between. CDR3 coding DNA: TGTGCCAGCAGCTTAGCGAAAAACCGGGACGTAGCTCGGCATTACGAGCAGTACTTC. This encodes CASSLAKNRDVARHYEQYF.

V and J are TRBV7-8 and TRBJ2-7; D may be TRBD2 (6 bases). This CDR3 contains 14 residues. Between the trimmed V and J ends, which lost 7 bases and 1 base, there was a span of 14 bases. CDR1 and CDR2 (germline): SGHVS, FQNEAQ. The CDR3 nucleotides read TGTGCCAGCACCGGCCCGGGGGAGTCCTACGAGCAGTACTTC. This sequence encodes CASTGPGESYEQYF.

In DNA form, the CDR3 reads TGCAGTGCCCCCGAGGGGGCCGCCAAAAACATTCAGTACTTC. It is translated as CSAPEGAAKNIQYF. The chain combines TRBV20-1 with TRBJ2-4, with 7 bases fitting TRBD1. Germline CDR1 is DFQATT and CDR2 is SNEGSKA (reference sequence). This CDR3 comprises 14 residues. V was clipped by 6 bases and J by 1 base; unmatched bases: 6.